This TCR beta chain emerged from a study of blood T cell repertoires in COVID-19. Across the whole study: Sites across the United States, Italy and Spain contributed samples from acute and convalescent COVID-19. From T cells, B-cell-depleted T cells, or PBMCs came the material, which was cDNA or gDNA.

Germline assignment: CDR1 MNHNS and CDR2 SASEGT. V shed 1 base, J shed 1 base, and the junction held 6 bases outside the gene matches. CDR3 length: 17 residues. As handled by the study authors: Amplification with reference gene primers provided the estimates of nucleated cell counts. Sequencing was performed with immunoSEQ multiplex PCR; in TCRdb, only in-frame clones are kept and a portion is missing. V and J calls and clone size are copied from that table; D and trimming were computed from the DNA. The sample lists over 300,000 clones; about 82% were seen once. The clonotype comes from a woman in her forties or fifties with acute or convalescent COVID-19. The rearrangement links TRBV6-1 to TRBJ2-7; TRBD2 agrees at 11 bases. Specimen: peripheral blood. CDR3 amino acids: CASSEVASGRHSYEQYF. CDR3 DNA: TGTGCCAGCAGTGAAGTAGCTAGCGGGAGGCATTCCTACGAGCAGTACTTC.